These 20 T cell receptor beta chains were all obtained from the same sample, sequenced in a study of control samples from healthy donors and cancer patients. Sequenced by immunoSEQ multiplex PCR; TCRdb stores in-frame clones only, minus some. In the table there are tens of thousands of clones, roughly nine tenths of which are singletons. Input material: blood. Source of these receptors: a man aged 50-59 years in good health.

This clone was found once. The rearrangement joins TRBV24-1 to TRBJ1-2, with no clear D. CDR1 and CDR2 from the germline V gene are KGHDR and SFDVKD. The length of the CDR3 is 12 residues. With 4 bases removed from V and 8 bases from J, the gap between germline ends came to 10 bases. Here the CDR3 DNA reads TGTGCCACCAGTGAGACCGAGGAAGGCTACACCTTC. The encoded protein is CATSETEEGYTF.

CDR3 sequence: CASSGGEEKLFF. The CDR3 DNA follows: TGTGCCAGCAGCGGGGGGGAGGAAAAACTGTTTTTT. The J gene is TRBJ1-4, the V gene TRBV5-4; maybe TRBD1 (5 bases). CDR3 size: 12 residues. The germline gives CDR1 SGHNT, CDR2 YYREEE (reference sequence). V lost 4 bases and J 8 bases, leaving 9 bases between the germline ends.

J is TRBJ1-1 and V is TRBV7-2; D gene ambiguous. This CDR3 has 15 residues. Germline V gives CDR1 SGHTA, CDR2 FQGNSA. Trimming took 1 base from V and 1 from J, leaving 10 bases between them. The CDR3 DNA sequence: TGTGCCAGCAGCTTAGTAGTTTACGGGAACACTGAAGCTTTCTTT. Amino acids: CASSLVVYGNTEAFF. The whole variable domain, filled in from reference TRBV7-2 and TRBJ1-1, reads GAGVSQSPSNKVTEKGKDVELRCDPISGHTALYWYRQSLGQGLEFLIYFQGNSAPDKSGLPSDRFSAERTGGSVSTLTIQRTQQEDSAVYLCASSLVVYGNTEAFFGQGTRLTVV.

This clone was counted between two and nine times. V is TRBV19 and J is TRBJ2-7; D might be TRBD1 (5 bases). The CDR3 covers 15 residues. The germline V gene encodes CDR1 LNHDA and CDR2 SQIVND (reference sequence). V was trimmed by 6 bases and J by 2 bases, leaving 17 bases between them. The CDR3 DNA reads TGTGCCAGTAGCCTGAAAGGGGATTCCCCCTACGAGCAGTACTTC. It specifies CASSLKGDSPYEQYF. Based on the CDR3 plus reference TRBV19 and TRBJ2-7, the full variable domain is DGGITQSPKYLFRKEGQNVTLSCEQNLNHDAMYWYRQDPGQGLRLIYYSQIVNDFQKGDIAEGYSVSREKKESFPLTVTSAQKNPTAFYLCASSLKGDSPYEQYFGPGTRLTVT.

The count of this clone is one. The rearrangement joins TRBV24-1 to TRBJ1-5; 7 nucleotides align to TRBD1. The CDR3 contains 14 residues. Trimming removed 4 bases from V and 6 bases from J; junction bases left unmatched: 5. The germline V gene encodes CDR1 KGHDR and CDR2 SFDVKD. Written as DNA, the CDR3 is TGTGCCACCAGTGAAAGGGGGCGCATTCAGCCCCAGCATTTT. Its translation is CATSERGRIQPQHF.

V and J are TRBV7-2 and TRBJ2-7, with D uncertain. The CDR3 is made up of 15 amino acids. Trimming pared 2 bases from V and 0 bases from J, leaving 11 bases between. Looked up from germline, CDR1 is SGHTA and CDR2 is FQGNSA. In DNA form, the CDR3 reads TGTGCCAGCAGCTTAAGAGGCGACCCCTCCTACGAGCAGTACTTC. Its protein product is CASSLRGDPSYEQYF.

The sample holds one count of this clone. The genes are TRBV27 and TRBJ2-7, with a possible D match to TRBD1 (6 bases). Germline loops: CDR1 MNHEY, CDR2 SMNVEV (reference sequence). The V end lost 2 bases, the J end lost 6 bases, and 14 bases lay between the germline ends. The CDR3 runs 14 residues. CDR3 residues: CASSLQGHLGEQYF. The CDR3 DNA is TGTGCCAGCAGTTTACAGGGGCACCTCGGCGAGCAGTACTTC.

The chain carries TRBV27 and TRBJ1-2; D not resolved. Trimming removed 2 bases at V and 0 bases at J, with 7 bases between. CDR1 is MNHEY, CDR2 SMNVEV, per germline (reference sequence). CDR3 size: 14 residues. CDR3 region: CASSLGSTNYGYTF. The CDR3 nucleotides are TGTGCCAGCAGTTTAGGCAGTACTAACTATGGCTACACCTTC.

This chain uses TRBV11-2 with TRBJ2-3; 9 bases fit TRBD2. The CDR3 runs 15 residues. Germline CDR1 and CDR2: SGHAT and FQNNGV. The trim removed 2 bases at V and 8 bases at J, leaving 8 bases unmatched. CDR3 residues: CASSLSPSGEGTQYF. CDR3 sequence (DNA): TGTGCCAGCAGCTTAAGTCCTAGCGGGGAGGGTACGCAGTATTTT.

DNA of the CDR3: TGCGCCAGCAGCTTGTTCATGGCTGGTGGCTACACCTTC. This codes for CASSLFMAGGYTF. V gene TRBV5-1 combines with J gene TRBJ1-2; D is unresolved. The germline V gene encodes CDR1 SGHRS and CDR2 YFSETQ. Between the trimmed V and J ends, which lost 1 base and 7 bases, there was a span of 11 bases. The CDR3 has 13 residues.

The genes are TRBV5-1 and TRBJ1-1; D remains unclear. Trimming removed 4 bases at V and 1 base at J, with 14 bases between. The CDR3 consists of 15 residues. CDR1 is SGHRS and CDR2 is YFSETQ in the germline V gene. CDR3 protein: CASSPDVGANTEAFF. Written as DNA, the CDR3 is TGCGCCAGCAGCCCGGACGTGGGCGCGAACACTGAAGCTTTCTTT.

Worth noting for this clone: At one end, the junction sequence differs from germline, possibly due to a read error. The CDR3 sequence: CASREGQGFRDTQYF. CDR3 coding DNA: TGTGCCAGCAGAGAAGGACAGGGTTTTAGAGATACGCAGTATTTT. The genes are TRBV6-1 and TRBJ2-3; TRBD1 matches at 8 bases. Per the germline V gene, CDR1 is MNHNS and CDR2 is SASEGT. This CDR3 is built from 15 residues.

A word on this clone: At one end, the junction sequence differs from germline, possibly due to a read error. The chain recombines TRBV7-7 with TRBJ2-5; the D gene is possibly TRBD1 (5 bases). Germline CDR1 SSHAT, CDR2 FNYEAQ (reference sequence). CDR3 length: 13 amino acids. CDR3 DNA sequence: TGTGCTAGCAGCTTAAGTGTGGACAAGACCCAGTACTTC. It yields the protein CASSLSVDKTQYF.

V is TRBV6-1 and J is TRBJ2-2; D ambiguous. In germline, CDR1 is MNHNS, CDR2 SASEGT. This CDR3 region has 15 residues. The V and J ends lost 0 bases and 6 bases respectively, with 11 bases between them. CDR3 loop: CASSEAGGNPGELFF. In nucleotides, the CDR3 is TGTGCCAGCAGTGAAGCTGGCGGCAACCCCGGGGAGCTGTTTTTT.

The genes are TRBV5-1 and TRBJ1-2; D is possibly TRBD1 (6 bases). The CDR3 has 13 residues. CDR1 and CDR2 from the germline V gene are SGHRS and YFSETQ. Deletions cut 4 bases from V and 7 bases from J, with 14 bases between. Here the CDR3 reads CASSPWGAGGYTF. CDR3 DNA sequence: TGCGCCAGCAGCCCTTGGGGGGCCGGTGGCTACACCTTC.

The count of this clone is one. The chain is built from TRBV3-1 (or the pseudogene TRBV3-2) and TRBJ1-5, with D possibly TRBD1 on 6 matching bases. This CDR3 spans 15 amino acids. CDR1 and CDR2 from the germline V gene are LGHDT and YNNKEL (reference sequence). V lost 3 bases and J 2 bases, leaving 11 bases between the germline ends. DNA of the CDR3: TGTGCCAGCAGCCAGACAGGAGGGGGCAATCAGCCCCAGCATTTT. Amino acids: CASSQTGGGNQPQHF.

The V gene is TRBV5-1, the J gene TRBJ1-4; 11 bases line up with TRBD1. V dropped 6 bases and J dropped 5; count of bases not matched to a gene: 9. This CDR3 contains 16 residues. Germline values: CDR1 SGHRS, CDR2 YFSETQ. The CDR3 loop is CASTRTGTGGNEKLFF. CDR3 DNA sequence: TGCGCCAGCACGAGGACCGGGACAGGGGGAAATGAAAAACTGTTTTTT.

V is TRBV18 and J is TRBJ1-4; TRBD1 might be the D (6 bases). CDR1 is KGHSH, CDR2 LQKENI, per germline. V lost 3 bases and J lost 7, with 15 bases in between. This CDR3 region has 15 residues. CDR3 in amino acids: CASSPFEGGSEKLFF. The DNA for the CDR3 is TGTGCCAGCTCACCCTTCGAGGGGGGAAGTGAAAAACTGTTTTTT.

This chain uses TRBV6-5 with TRBJ2-3, with D possibly matching TRBD1 (7 bases). The V end lost 0 bases, the J end lost 2 bases, and 12 bases lay between the germline ends. The CDR3 consists of 16 residues. Germline CDR1 reads MNHEY; CDR2 reads SVGAGI. CDR3 sequence (DNA): TGTGCCAGCAGTTACTCGGCGGGACAGATCACAGATACGCAGTATTTT. Protein product: CASSYSAGQITDTQYF.

The chain couples TRBV27 to TRBJ1-4; D is undetermined. With 2 bases removed from V and 7 bases from J, the gap between germline ends came to 8 bases. CDR3 length: 13 residues. Germline values: CDR1 MNHEY, CDR2 SMNVEV (reference sequence). Written as DNA, the CDR3 is TGTGCCAGCAGTTTAGCGGGAGGTGAAAAACTGTTTTTT. Residues: CASSLAGGEKLFF.